The 25 T cell receptor beta chains in this list originate from one sample, sequenced in a study of cytomegalovirus exposure and HLA in healthy donors. Use of 60 Vbeta and 13 Jbeta primers characterized the PCR. Sequencing used immunoSEQ multiplex PCR; TCRdb keeps in-frame clones, though not all of them. The repertoire has over 100,000 clones, 74% of them found once; the top ten carry 7.3%. Sequencing was done on a sample of PBMCs. These receptors all come from a male donor in good health and CMV-seronegative.

The chain links TRBV14 to TRBJ2-1; no reliable D call. Germline CDR1 is SGHDN and CDR2 is FVKESK. V was cut by 5 bases and J by 1 base, with 12 bases left in between. The CDR3 spans 15 residues. The CDR3 DNA is TGTGCCAGCAGCTCCAGGCGCGATTCCTACAATGAGCAGTTCTTC. Protein: CASSSRRDSYNEQFF.

This clone is a singleton in its sample. The V call is TRBV28, the J call TRBJ2-5; no clear D. V lost 4 bases and J 0 bases, leaving 18 bases between the germline ends. Germline V lookup: CDR1 MDHEN, CDR2 SYDVKM. This CDR3 region has 17 residues. The CDR3 loop is CASSSRGAASYQETQYF. In DNA, the CDR3 is TGTGCCAGCAGTTCCCGCGGAGCCGCTTCGTACCAAGAGACCCAGTACTTC.

The rearrangement links TRBV28 to TRBJ2-5, with TRBD1 identical over 7 bases. The CDR3 has 16 residues. The ends lost 6 bases at V and 0 bases at J; junction bases unmatched: 10. CDR1 and CDR2 (germline): MDHEN, SYDVKM. The CDR3 region has the DNA TGTGCCAGCAGCCCTCGGGACAGTTGGTACCAAGAGACCCAGTACTTC. This codes for CASSPRDSWYQETQYF.

V gene TRBV27 combines with J gene TRBJ2-6, with 9 bases aligning to TRBD1. The CDR3 totals 19 residues. After removal of 2 bases from V and 0 bases from J, the junction contained 8 bases not matched to a gene. CDR1 and CDR2 (germline): MNHEY, SMNVEV (reference sequence). This CDR3 is CASSLTRDRADSGANVLTF. The CDR3 DNA reads as TGTGCCAGCAGTTTAACCCGGGACAGGGCTGACTCTGGGGCCAACGTCCTGACTTTC.

This chain connects TRBV9 to TRBJ1-3, with D maybe TRBD1 (5 bases). The germline V and J ends were trimmed by 4 bases and 4 bases, with 21 bases remaining between them. The length of the CDR3 is 17 residues. CDR1 is SGDLS, CDR2 YYNGEE, per germline. CDR3 sequence: CASSPRLWGDRGNTIYF. The CDR3 DNA sequence: TGTGCCAGCAGCCCCAGGTTATGGGGGGATCGGGGAAACACCATATATTTT.

V gene TRBV28 combines with J gene TRBJ2-3, with TRBD2 identical over 11 bases. Germline V lookup: CDR1 MDHEN, CDR2 SYDVKM. This CDR3 comprises 18 residues. V lost 6 bases and J lost 1; bases outside the gene matches: 12. This chain's CDR3 is CASRQFTSGSWGTDTQYF. CDR3 nucleotides: TGTGCCAGCAGACAATTTACTAGCGGGAGTTGGGGCACAGATACGCAGTATTTT.

The chain combines TRBV7-2 with TRBJ1-1; 7 bases line up with TRBD1. CDR1 and CDR2 (germline): SGHTA, FQGNSA. The trim removed 2 bases at V and 4 bases at J, leaving 4 bases unmatched. The CDR3 runs 14 residues. CDR3 nucleotides: TGTGCCAGCAGCTTAAAGGGGGCTGGCACTGAAGCTTTCTTT. Protein: CASSLKGAGTEAFF.

This clone was observed once. The chain has TRBV7-9 and TRBJ1-4, with 10 nucleotides matching TRBD1. Looked up from germline, CDR1 is SEHNR and CDR2 is FQNEAQ (reference sequence). The CDR3 consists of 17 residues. J gave up 6 bases and V 5 bases, and 12 bases lay outside the gene matches. CDR3 region: CASSLDRGEVEDEKLFF. The CDR3 DNA is TGTGCCAGCAGCCTGGACAGGGGGGAGGTTGAGGATGAAAAACTGTTTTTT.

The chain has TRBV5-1 and TRBJ2-2; 16 bases are shared with TRBD2. Germline assignment: CDR1 SGHRS and CDR2 YFSETQ. V lost 1 base, J lost 0 bases, and 3 bases stayed unmatched. This CDR3 region has 19 residues. CDR3 amino acids: CASSLSGTSGRANTGELFF. The CDR3 DNA is TGCGCCAGCAGCTTGAGTGGGACTAGCGGGAGGGCGAACACCGGGGAGCTGTTTTTT.

This clone occurred a few times. This sequence joins TRBV28 and TRBJ2-4, with 7 bases matching TRBD2. The length of the CDR3 is 14 residues. Germline V gene sequence: CDR1 MDHEN, CDR2 SYDVKM. V lost 6 bases to trimming and J lost 1 base; unmatched junction nucleotides: 3. In nucleotides, the CDR3 is TGTGCCAGCAGGGGGGGGTTTGCCAAAAACATTCAGTACTTC. Encoded protein: CASRGGFAKNIQYF.

The rearrangement links TRBV29-1 to TRBJ2-2, with D possibly matching TRBD1 (6 bases). The germline CDR1 and CDR2 sequences are SQVTM and ANQGSEA. The CDR3 spans 13 residues. V gave up 3 bases and J gave up 3 bases, with 8 bases separating them. The CDR3 spells CSVDRGDTGELFF. The CDR3 DNA sequence: TGCAGCGTTGACAGGGGCGACACCGGGGAGCTGTTTTTT.

A few counts support this clone. The rearrangement links TRBV28 to TRBJ2-5; 9 bases map to TRBD1. The CDR3 covers 11 residues. Per germline, CDR1 MDHEN and CDR2 SYDVKM. V dropped 8 bases and J dropped 11; count of bases not matched to a gene: 6. The CDR3 loop is CASAGQGQQYF. CDR3 bases: TGTGCCAGCGCGGGACAGGGACAGCAGTACTTC. Looking up the rest from reference TRBV28 and TRBJ2-5 gives the full variable domain: DVKVTQSSRYLVKRTGEKVFLECVQDMDHENMFWYRQDPGLGLRLIYFSYDVKMKEKGDIPEGYSVSREKKERFSLILESASTNQTSMYLCASAGQGQQYFGPGTRLLVL.

The chain links TRBV28 to TRBJ2-7, with unresolved D. This CDR3 is built from 13 residues. V lost 6 bases and J lost 3, with 12 bases in between. Germline assignment: CDR1 MDHEN and CDR2 SYDVKM. The DNA of the CDR3 is TGTGCCAGCAGCGGCTACGGGTTCTACGAGCAGTACTTC. This sequence encodes CASSGYGFYEQYF.

This clone was seen just once. The V and J genes are TRBV2 and TRBJ2-3, with TRBD2 matching over 8 bases. CDR3 length equals 13 residues. CDR1 SNHLY and CDR2 FYNNEI come from the germline V gene. V was pared by 6 bases and J by 3 bases, with 2 bases of the junction left unmatched. CDR3 protein: CASRGTRTDTQYF. The CDR3 DNA reads as TGTGCCAGCAGGGGGACTAGGACAGATACGCAGTATTTT.

This clone was found once. The chain couples TRBV18 to TRBJ2-1, with D tentatively TRBD1 (6 bases). The CDR3 extends over 14 amino acids. V lost 5 bases, J lost 8 bases, and 16 bases lay in between. Germline assignment: CDR1 KGHSH and CDR2 LQKENI. CDR3 protein: CASSTAGVTDEQFF. CDR3 nucleotides: TGTGCCAGCTCAACGGCAGGGGTTACCGATGAGCAGTTCTTC.

The V gene is TRBV27, the J gene TRBJ2-7; 10 bases fit TRBD1. Trimming at V came to 8 bases and at J to 4 bases, leaving 8 bases not matched to a gene. The germline gives CDR1 MNHEY, CDR2 SMNVEV (reference sequence). There are 14 residues in the CDR3. CDR3: CASGPGTGAYEQYF. CDR3 in DNA: TGTGCCAGCGGTCCCGGGACAGGGGCTTACGAGCAGTACTTC.

The chain recombines TRBV11-2 with TRBJ2-7; D is unresolved. The CDR3 has 13 residues. V was clipped by 5 bases and J by 4 bases, with 12 bases between them. Germline V gene data show CDR1 as SGHAT and CDR2 as FQNNGV. The CDR3 sequence is CASSKQSLYEQYF. In nucleotides, the CDR3 is TGTGCCAGCAGCAAACAGAGCCTTTACGAGCAGTACTTC.

V gene TRBV7-8 combines with J gene TRBJ2-7; 7 bases fit TRBD2. From germline, CDR1 is SGHVS and CDR2 FQNEAQ. The V gene end was trimmed by 1 base and the J gene end by 2 bases; junction bases not matched to a gene: 2. The CDR3 spans 14 residues. Written as DNA, the CDR3 is TGTGCCAGCAGCTTAGAGCGGGGAGCCTACGAGCAGTACTTC. This codes for CASSLERGAYEQYF.

The chain joins TRBV19 to TRBJ2-3; 9 nucleotides agree with TRBD2. The CDR3 runs to 17 residues. CDR1 LNHDA and CDR2 SQIVND come from the germline V gene (reference sequence). Trimming cost V 3 bases and J 4 bases; bases outside gene matches: 11. The DNA of the CDR3 is TGTGCCAGTAGTATTTGGAGCGCTAGCGGGATTGCAGATACGCAGTATTTT. Its protein is CASSIWSASGIADTQYF. Full variable domain (rest looked up from reference TRBV19 and TRBJ2-3): DGGITQSPKYLFRKEGQNVTLSCEQNLNHDAMYWYRQDPGQGLRLIYYSQIVNDFQKGDIAEGYSVSREKKESFPLTVTSAQKNPTAFYLCASSIWSASGIADTQYFGPGTRLTVL.

J is TRBJ1-2 and V is TRBV28; D remains ambiguous. This CDR3 is built from 16 residues. The germline V gene encodes CDR1 MDHEN and CDR2 SYDVKM. Deletions cut 5 bases from V and 1 base from J, with 17 bases between. The CDR3 sequence: CASSPFPGQLNYGYTF. The CDR3, as DNA: TGTGCCAGCAGTCCCTTTCCAGGTCAGCTTAACTATGGCTACACCTTC.

J is TRBJ2-5 and V is TRBV7-2; 7 bases are shared with TRBD2. CDR3 length: 14 residues. J gave up 5 bases and V 4 bases, and 7 bases lay outside the gene matches. Germline V lookup: CDR1 SGHTA, CDR2 FQGNSA. CDR3 in DNA: TGTGCCAGCAGCTCCCTGGGAGGGTGGGAGACCCAGTACTTC. This encodes CASSSLGGWETQYF. Complete variable domain (other parts from reference TRBV7-2 and TRBJ2-5): GAGVSQSPSNKVTEKGKDVELRCDPISGHTALYWYRQSLGQGLEFLIYFQGNSAPDKSGLPSDRFSAERTGGSVSTLTIQRTQQEDSAVYLCASSSLGGWETQYFGPGTRLLVL.

The chain employs TRBV2 and TRBJ2-1; 9 nucleotides agree with TRBD1. CDR1 SNHLY and CDR2 FYNNEI come from the germline V gene. The CDR3 spans 16 residues. J was trimmed by 4 bases and V by 8 bases; bases with no gene match: 12. The CDR3 DNA reads as TGTGCCAGCTCCCCTCTGCGGGACAGGGCTTACAATGAGCAGTTCTTC. This codes for CASSPLRDRAYNEQFF.

The V and J genes are TRBV10-3 and TRBJ1-2, with 7 bases matching TRBD1. V shed 4 bases, J shed 0 bases, and the junction held 8 bases outside the gene matches. This CDR3 spans 16 amino acids. The V gene's germline CDR1 is ENHRY and CDR2 SYGVKD. This CDR3 reads CAISAIDRATNYGYTF. Written as DNA, the CDR3 is TGTGCCATCAGTGCGATAGACAGGGCCACTAACTATGGCTACACCTTC.

This clone has more than one count but fewer than ten. This chain uses TRBV15 with TRBJ2-2, with 7 bases fitting TRBD1. Germline CDR1 and CDR2: LNHNV and YYDKDF (reference sequence). J gave up 3 bases and V 5 bases, and 9 bases lay outside the gene matches. This CDR3 has 16 residues. The CDR3 loop reads CATSPARDSYTGELFF. CDR3 in DNA: TGTGCCACCAGCCCCGCCCGGGACAGCTACACCGGGGAGCTGTTTTTT.

The chain links TRBV6-5 to TRBJ2-5; D perhaps matches TRBD2 (5 bases). Germline V CDR1 and CDR2: MNHEY, SVGAGI. V lost 5 bases, J lost 5 bases, and 18 bases lay in between. The CDR3 covers 15 residues. The CDR3 region is CASSTRGRGRETQYF. The CDR3 DNA reads as TGTGCCAGCAGTACTCGCGGGCGAGGCCGGGAGACCCAGTACTTC.